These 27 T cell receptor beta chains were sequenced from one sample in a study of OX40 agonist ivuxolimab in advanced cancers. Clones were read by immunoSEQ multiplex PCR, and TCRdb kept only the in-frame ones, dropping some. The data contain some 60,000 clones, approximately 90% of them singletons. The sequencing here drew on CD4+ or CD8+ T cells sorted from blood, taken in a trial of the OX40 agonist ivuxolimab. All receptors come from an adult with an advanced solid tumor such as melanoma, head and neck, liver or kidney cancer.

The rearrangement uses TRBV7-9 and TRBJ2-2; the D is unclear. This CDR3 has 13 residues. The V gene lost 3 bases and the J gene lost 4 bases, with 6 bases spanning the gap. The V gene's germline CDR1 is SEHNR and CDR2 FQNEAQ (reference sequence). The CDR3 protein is CASSFLGTGELFF. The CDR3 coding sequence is TGTGCCAGCAGCTTTCTGGGCACCGGGGAGCTGTTTTTT.

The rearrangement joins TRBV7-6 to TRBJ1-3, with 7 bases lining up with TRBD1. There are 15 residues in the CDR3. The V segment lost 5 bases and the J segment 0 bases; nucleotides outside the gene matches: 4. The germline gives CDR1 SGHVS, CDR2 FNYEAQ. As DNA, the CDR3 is TGTGCCAGCAGCCCCGGGACAGCCTCTGGAAACACCATATATTTT. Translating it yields CASSPGTASGNTIYF. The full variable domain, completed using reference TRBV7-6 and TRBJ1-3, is GAGVSQSPRYKVTKRGQDVALRCDPISGHVSLYWYRQALGQGPEFLTYFNYEAQQDKSGLPNDRFSAERPEGSISTLTIQRTEQRDSAMYRCASSPGTASGNTIYFGEGSWLTVV.

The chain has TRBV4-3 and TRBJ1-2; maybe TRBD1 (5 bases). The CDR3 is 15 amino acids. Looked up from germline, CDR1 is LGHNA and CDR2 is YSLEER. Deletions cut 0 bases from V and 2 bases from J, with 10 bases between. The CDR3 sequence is CASSQETVRNYGYTF. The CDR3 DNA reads TGCGCCAGCAGCCAAGAGACAGTAAGGAACTATGGCTACACCTTC.

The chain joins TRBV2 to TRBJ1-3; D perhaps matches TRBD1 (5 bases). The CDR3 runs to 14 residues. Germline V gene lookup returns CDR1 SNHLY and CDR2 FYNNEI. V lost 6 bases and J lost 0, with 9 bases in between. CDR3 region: CASRTGSSGNTIYF. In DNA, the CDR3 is TGTGCCAGCAGAACAGGTTCCTCTGGAAACACCATATATTTT.

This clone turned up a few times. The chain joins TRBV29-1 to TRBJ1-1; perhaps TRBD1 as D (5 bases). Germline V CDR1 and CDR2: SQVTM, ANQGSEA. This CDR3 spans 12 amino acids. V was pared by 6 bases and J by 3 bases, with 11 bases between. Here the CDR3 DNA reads TGCAGCGTCGGGCGGGGGGACACTGAAGCTTTCTTT. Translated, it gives CSVGRGDTEAFF. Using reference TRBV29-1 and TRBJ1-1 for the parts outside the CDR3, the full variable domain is SAVISQKPSRDICQRGTSLTIQCQVDSQVTMMFWYRQQPGQSLTLIATANQGSEATYESGFVIDKFPISRPNLTFSTLTVSNMSPEDSSIYLCSVGRGDTEAFFGQGTRLTVV.

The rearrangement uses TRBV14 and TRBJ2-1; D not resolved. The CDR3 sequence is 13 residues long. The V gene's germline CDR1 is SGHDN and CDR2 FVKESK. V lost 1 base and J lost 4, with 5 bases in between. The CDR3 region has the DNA TGTGCCAGCAGCCAAGCCTTATACAATGAGCAGTTCTTC. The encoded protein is CASSQALYNEQFF.

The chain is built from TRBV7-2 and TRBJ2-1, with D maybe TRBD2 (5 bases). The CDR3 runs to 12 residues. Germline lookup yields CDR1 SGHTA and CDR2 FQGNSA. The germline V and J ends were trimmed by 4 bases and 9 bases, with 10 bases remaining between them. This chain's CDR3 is CASSSLVSEQFF. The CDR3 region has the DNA TGTGCCAGCAGCTCACTAGTCTCTGAGCAGTTCTTC. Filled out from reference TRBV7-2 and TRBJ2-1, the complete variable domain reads GAGVSQSPSNKVTEKGKDVELRCDPISGHTALYWYRQSLGQGLEFLIYFQGNSAPDKSGLPSDRFSAERTGGSVSTLTIQRTQQEDSAVYLCASSSLVSEQFFGPGTRLTVL.

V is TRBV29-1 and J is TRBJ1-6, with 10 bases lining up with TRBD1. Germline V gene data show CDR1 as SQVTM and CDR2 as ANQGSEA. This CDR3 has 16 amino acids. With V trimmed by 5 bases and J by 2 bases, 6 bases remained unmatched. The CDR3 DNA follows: TGCAGCGTTTCTACTGGACAGGGGGCCTATAATTCACCCCTCCACTTT. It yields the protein CSVSTGQGAYNSPLHF.

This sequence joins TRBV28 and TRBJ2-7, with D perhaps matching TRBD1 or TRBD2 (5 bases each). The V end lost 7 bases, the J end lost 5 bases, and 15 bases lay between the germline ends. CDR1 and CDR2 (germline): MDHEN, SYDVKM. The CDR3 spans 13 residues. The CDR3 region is CASIGEGSNEQYF. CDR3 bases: TGTGCCAGCATTGGAGAGGGGTCAAACGAGCAGTACTTC.

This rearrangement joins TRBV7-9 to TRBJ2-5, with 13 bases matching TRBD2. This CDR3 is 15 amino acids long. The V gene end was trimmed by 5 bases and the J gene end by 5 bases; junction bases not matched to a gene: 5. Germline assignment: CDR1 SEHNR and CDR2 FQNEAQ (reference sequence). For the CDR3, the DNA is TGTGCCAGCAGCCGGACTAGCGGGGGCGGGGAGACCCAGTACTTC. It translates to CASSRTSGGGETQYF.

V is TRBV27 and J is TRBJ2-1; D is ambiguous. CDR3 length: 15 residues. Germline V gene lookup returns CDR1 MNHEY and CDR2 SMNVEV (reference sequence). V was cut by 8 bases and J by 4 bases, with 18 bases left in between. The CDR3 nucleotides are TGTGCCAGCTCTATTTCTGGAAGTCCGTACAATGAGCAGTTCTTC. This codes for CASSISGSPYNEQFF.

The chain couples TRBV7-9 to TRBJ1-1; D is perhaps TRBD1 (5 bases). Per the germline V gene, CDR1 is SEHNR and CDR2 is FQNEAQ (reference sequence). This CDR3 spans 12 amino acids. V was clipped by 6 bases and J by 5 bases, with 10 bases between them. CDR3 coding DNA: TGTGCCAGCAGAACCGGGACTACTGAAGCTTTCTTT. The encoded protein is CASRTGTTEAFF. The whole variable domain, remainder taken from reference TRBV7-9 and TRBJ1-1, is DTGVSQNPRHKITKRGQNVTFRCDPISEHNRLYWYRQTLGQGPEFLTYFQNEAQLEKSRLLSDRFSAERPKGSFSTLEIQRTEQGDSAMYLCASRTGTTEAFFGQGTRLTVV.

In DNA, the CDR3 is TGTGCCAGCAGCTTAACACCTGGGGGGGCGCGGCGGGCCAACGTCCTGACTTTC. Protein product: CASSLTPGGARRANVLTF. This chain connects TRBV7-8 to TRBJ2-6; TRBD2 is a possible D gene (7 bases). Germline V gene data show CDR1 as SGHVS and CDR2 as FQNEAQ. This CDR3 is built from 18 residues. Trimming pared 2 bases from V and 5 bases from J, leaving 19 bases between. The entire variable domain, with the rest obtained from reference TRBV7-8 and TRBJ2-6, is as follows: GAGVSQSPRYKVAKRGQDVALRCDPISGHVSLFWYQQALGQGPEFLTYFQNEAQLDKSGLPSDRFFAERPEGSVSTLKIQRTQQEDSAVYLCASSLTPGGARRANVLTFGAGSRLTVL.

In DNA form, the CDR3 reads TGTGCCAGCGGCCGGACAGGGAACACCGGGGAGCTGTTTTTT. Amino acids: CASGRTGNTGELFF. The V and J genes are TRBV9 and TRBJ2-2; 7 bases are shared with TRBD1. Germline lookup yields CDR1 SGDLS and CDR2 YYNGEE. The CDR3 is 14 residues long. V was clipped by 7 bases and J by 1 base; unmatched bases: 4.

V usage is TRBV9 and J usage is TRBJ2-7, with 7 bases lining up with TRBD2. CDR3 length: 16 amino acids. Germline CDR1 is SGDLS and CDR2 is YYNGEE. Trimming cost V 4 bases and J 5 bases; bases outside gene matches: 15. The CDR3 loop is CASSRGRGSLFDEQYF. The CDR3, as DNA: TGTGCCAGCAGCCGAGGGAGGGGTTCTCTCTTTGACGAGCAGTACTTC. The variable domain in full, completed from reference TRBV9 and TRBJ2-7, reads DSGVTQTPKHLITATGQRVTLRCSPRSGDLSVYWYQQSLDQGLQFLIQYYNGEERAKGNILERFSAQQFPDLHSELNLSSLELGDSALYFCASSRGRGSLFDEQYFGPGTRLTVT.

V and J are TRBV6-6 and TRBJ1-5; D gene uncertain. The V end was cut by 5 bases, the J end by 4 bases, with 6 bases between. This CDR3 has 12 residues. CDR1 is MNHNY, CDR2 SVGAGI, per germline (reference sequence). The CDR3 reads CASSHPNQPQHF. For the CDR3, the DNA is TGTGCCAGCAGTCACCCAAATCAGCCCCAGCATTTT.

The CDR3 loop reads CASSERGISMAFF. DNA of the CDR3: TGCGCCAGCAGTGAAAGGGGAATCTCGATGGCTTTCTTT. The genes are TRBV5-1 and TRBJ1-1; tentatively, D is TRBD1 (5 bases). This CDR3 has 13 amino acids. Per the germline V gene, CDR1 is SGHRS and CDR2 is YFSETQ. V lost 5 bases to trimming and J lost 11 bases, with 19 bases between them.

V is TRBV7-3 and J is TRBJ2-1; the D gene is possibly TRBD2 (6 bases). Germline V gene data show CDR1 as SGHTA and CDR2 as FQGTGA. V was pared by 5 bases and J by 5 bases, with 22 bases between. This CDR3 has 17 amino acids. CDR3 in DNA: TGTGCCAGCAGCCTCCAGCGGGCACCGAGCCCCGACAATGAGCAGTTCTTC. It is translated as CASSLQRAPSPDNEQFF.

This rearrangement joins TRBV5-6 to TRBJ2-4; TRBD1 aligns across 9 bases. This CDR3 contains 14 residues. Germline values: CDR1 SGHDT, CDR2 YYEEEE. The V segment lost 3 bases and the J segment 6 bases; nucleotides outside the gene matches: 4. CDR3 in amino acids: CASSSGQGGNIQYF. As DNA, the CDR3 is TGTGCCAGCAGCTCGGGACAGGGAGGAAACATTCAGTACTTC.

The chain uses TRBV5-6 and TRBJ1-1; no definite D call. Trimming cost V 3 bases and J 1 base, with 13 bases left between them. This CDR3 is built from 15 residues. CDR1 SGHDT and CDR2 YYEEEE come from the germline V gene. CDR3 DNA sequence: TGTGCCAGCAGCTGGGTAGGCAGACCGAACACTGAAGCTTTCTTT. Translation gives CASSWVGRPNTEAFF.

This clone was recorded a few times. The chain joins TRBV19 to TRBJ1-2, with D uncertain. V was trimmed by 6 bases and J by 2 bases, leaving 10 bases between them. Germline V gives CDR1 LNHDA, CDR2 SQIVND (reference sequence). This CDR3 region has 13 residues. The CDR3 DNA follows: TGTGCCAGTAGCGGGCCTGTAAACTATGGCTACACCTTC. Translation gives CASSGPVNYGYTF.

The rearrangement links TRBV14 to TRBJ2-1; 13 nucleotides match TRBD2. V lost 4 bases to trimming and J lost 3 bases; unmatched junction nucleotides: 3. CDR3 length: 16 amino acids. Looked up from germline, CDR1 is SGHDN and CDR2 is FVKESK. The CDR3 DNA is TGTGCCAGCAGCCCGTGGACTAGCGGGGGCTACAATGAGCAGTTCTTC. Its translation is CASSPWTSGGYNEQFF.

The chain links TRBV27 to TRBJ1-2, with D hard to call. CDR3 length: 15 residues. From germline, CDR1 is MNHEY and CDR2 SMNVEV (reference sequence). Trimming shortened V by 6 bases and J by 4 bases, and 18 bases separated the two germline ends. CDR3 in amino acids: CASSPNKGSGYGYTF. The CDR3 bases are TGTGCCAGCAGCCCCAACAAGGGTAGTGGCTATGGCTACACCTTC.

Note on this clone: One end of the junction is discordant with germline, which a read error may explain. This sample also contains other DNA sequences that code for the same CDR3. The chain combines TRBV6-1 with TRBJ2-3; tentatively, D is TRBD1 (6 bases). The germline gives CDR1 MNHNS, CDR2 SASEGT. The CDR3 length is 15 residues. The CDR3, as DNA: TGTGCCAGCAGCGAAGCCTACGACAGGACAGATACGCAGTATTTT. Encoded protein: CASSEAYDRTDTQYF.

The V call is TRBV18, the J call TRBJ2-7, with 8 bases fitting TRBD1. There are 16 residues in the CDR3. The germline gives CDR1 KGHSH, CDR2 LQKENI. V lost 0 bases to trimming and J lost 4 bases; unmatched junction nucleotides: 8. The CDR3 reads CASSPPSGTGGYEQYF. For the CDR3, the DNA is TGTGCCAGCTCACCACCTTCCGGGACAGGTGGATACGAGCAGTACTTC.

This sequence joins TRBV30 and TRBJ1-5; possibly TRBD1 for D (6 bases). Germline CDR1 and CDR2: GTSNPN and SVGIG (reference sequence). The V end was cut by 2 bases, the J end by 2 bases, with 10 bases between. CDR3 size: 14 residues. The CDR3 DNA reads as TGTGCCTGGAGTCGGACAGTCGGCAATCAGCCCCAGCATTTT. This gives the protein CAWSRTVGNQPQHF.

CDR3 nucleotides: TGTGCCAGCAGCGCCAGAGGAGAGACCCAGTACTTC. Translated: CASSARGETQYF. The V call is TRBV5-4, the J call TRBJ2-5, with D hard to call. Trimming removed 4 bases from V and 4 bases from J, with 8 bases in between. The CDR3 length is 12 residues. The germline V gene has CDR1 SGHNT and CDR2 YYREEE (reference sequence).